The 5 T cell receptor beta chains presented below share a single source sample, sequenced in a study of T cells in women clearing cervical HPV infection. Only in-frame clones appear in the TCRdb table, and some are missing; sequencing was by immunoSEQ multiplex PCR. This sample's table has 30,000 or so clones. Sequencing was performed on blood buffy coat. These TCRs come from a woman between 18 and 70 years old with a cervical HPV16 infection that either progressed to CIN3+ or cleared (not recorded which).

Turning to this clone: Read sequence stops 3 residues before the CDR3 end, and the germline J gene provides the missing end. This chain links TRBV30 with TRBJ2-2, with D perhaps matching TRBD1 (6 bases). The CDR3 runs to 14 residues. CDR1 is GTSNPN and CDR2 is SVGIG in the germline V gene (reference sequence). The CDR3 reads CARSDSLFASPLFF. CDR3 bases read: TGTGCCCGCTCGGACAGCCTCTTCGCATCACCG.

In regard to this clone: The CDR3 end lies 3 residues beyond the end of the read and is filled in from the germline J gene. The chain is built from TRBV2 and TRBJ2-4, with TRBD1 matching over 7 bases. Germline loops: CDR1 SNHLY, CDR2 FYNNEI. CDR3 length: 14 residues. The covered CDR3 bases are TGTGCCAGCAGTGAGGGGGACAGTACATCGCCT. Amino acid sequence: CASSEGDSTSP. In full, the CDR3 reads CASSEGDSTSPQYF.

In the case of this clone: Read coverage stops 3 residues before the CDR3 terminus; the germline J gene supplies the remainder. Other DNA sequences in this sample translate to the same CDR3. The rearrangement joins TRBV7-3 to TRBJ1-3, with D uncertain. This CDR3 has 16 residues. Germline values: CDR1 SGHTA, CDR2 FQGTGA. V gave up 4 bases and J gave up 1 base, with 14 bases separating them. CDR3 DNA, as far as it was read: TGTGCCAGCAGCTCCGACCCCCTAGGATCTGGAAACACC. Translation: CASSSDPLGSGNT. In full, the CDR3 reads CASSSDPLGSGNTIYF.

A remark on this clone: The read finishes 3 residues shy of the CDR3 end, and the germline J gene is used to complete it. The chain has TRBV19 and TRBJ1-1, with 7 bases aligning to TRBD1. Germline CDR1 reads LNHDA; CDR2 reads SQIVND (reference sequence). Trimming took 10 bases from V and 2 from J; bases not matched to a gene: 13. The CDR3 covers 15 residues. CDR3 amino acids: CATRPGGQRNTEAFF. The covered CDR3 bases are TGTGCCACCCGCCCCGGGGGACAGAGAAACACTGAA.

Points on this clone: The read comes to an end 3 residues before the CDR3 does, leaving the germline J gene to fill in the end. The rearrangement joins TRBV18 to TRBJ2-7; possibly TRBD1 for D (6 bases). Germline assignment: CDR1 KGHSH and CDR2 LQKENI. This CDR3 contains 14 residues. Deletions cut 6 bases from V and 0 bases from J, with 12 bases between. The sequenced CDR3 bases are TGTGCCAGCTCCCCGACAGGCGACTCCTACGAG. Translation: CASSPTGDSYE. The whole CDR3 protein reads CASSPTGDSYEQYF.